What follows are 5 T cell receptor beta chains derived from one specimen sequenced in a study of cytomegalovirus exposure and HLA in healthy donors. Method: immunoSEQ multiplex PCR; TCRdb's copy keeps in-frame clones and lacks some. The sample lists 110,000 to 150,000 clones; roughly nine tenths were seen once. Sequenced material: PBMCs. These receptors all come from a man aged 18 to 29 in good health and CMV-seronegative.

V usage is TRBV29-1 and J usage is TRBJ2-1; a weak D match, TRBD2 (5 bases). This CDR3 region has 14 residues. From germline, CDR1 is SQVTM and CDR2 ANQGSEA. This CDR3 reads CTLGSRAGYNEQFF. For the CDR3, the DNA is TGCACCTTGGGGAGTCGGGCGGGTTACAATGAGCAGTTCTTC.

The rearrangement uses TRBV6-1 and TRBJ2-7; D perhaps matches TRBD2 (6 bases). Between the trimmed V and J ends, which lost 2 bases and 0 bases, there was a span of 20 bases. Per the germline V gene, CDR1 is MNHNS and CDR2 is SASEGT. CDR3 length: 18 amino acids. The CDR3 DNA is TGTGCCAGCAGTGAACGCCATCCAGCGGTGGGGGGCTCCTACGAGCAGTACTTC. Amino acids: CASSERHPAVGGSYEQYF.

This clone was detected only a few times. The genes are TRBV2 and TRBJ1-5; D might be TRBD1 (6 bases). Looked up from germline, CDR1 is SNHLY and CDR2 is FYNNEI. The CDR3 totals 15 residues. The V gene lost 6 bases and the J gene lost 1 base, with 13 bases spanning the gap. Here the CDR3 DNA reads TGTGCCAGCAGCAGCCAGGGGAAGAGCAATCAGCCCCAGCATTTT. Encoded protein: CASSSQGKSNQPQHF.

This sequence joins TRBV2 and TRBJ1-5; possible D gene TRBD1, 5 bases. The V and J ends lost 4 bases and 4 bases respectively, with 8 bases between them. In germline, CDR1 is SNHLY, CDR2 FYNNEI. This CDR3 region has 13 residues. The CDR3 nucleotides read TGTGCCAGCAGTGGACAGAGAAATCAGCCCCAGCATTTT. Amino acid sequence: CASSGQRNQPQHF.

This chain connects TRBV7-8 to TRBJ2-2; possibly TRBD1 for D (6 bases). CDR3 length equals 15 residues. Trimming took off 2 bases at V and 3 bases at J, with 10 bases between the two ends. Germline assignment: CDR1 SGHVS and CDR2 FQNEAQ. Here the CDR3 reads CASSLRDKHTGELFF. CDR3 bases: TGTGCCAGCAGCTTACGGGACAAACACACCGGGGAGCTGTTTTTT.